This TCR beta chain was sequenced in a study of vaccination effects on CD4 cells after COVID-19. The CDR3 has 14 amino acids. The germline V gene has CDR1 MDHEN and CDR2 SYDVKM. With 6 bases removed from V and 4 bases from J, the gap between germline ends came to 13 bases. Worth noting for this clone: What it binds is not known.

The assay was immunoSEQ multiplex PCR, and TCRdb's table has in-frame clones only and misses some. The repertoire has tens of thousands of clones, roughly 73% of them found once; the top ten carry approximately 11%. Subsequent to a culture period of nine to ten days, CD4+ T cells were isolated. The source material was CD4+ T cells from PBMCs cultured without peptide, sampled before COVID-19 vaccination. The rearrangement joins TRBV28 to TRBJ2-1; D ambiguous. The source is a human donor who received a COVID-19 vaccine. In DNA form, the CDR3 reads TGTGCCAGCAGCGCAACAGAGCCTTACAATGAGCAGTTCTTC. Its translation is CASSATEPYNEQFF.